Listed below are T cell receptor beta chains from one sample, sequenced in a study of blood T cell repertoires in COVID-19. Here immunoSEQ multiplex PCR was the method, and the copy in TCRdb shows in-frame clones only, minus some. The sample consists of about 110,000 clones, around 89% of them appearing once. The sequenced sample was peripheral blood. The source of these receptors is a man aged 50 to 59 with active or convalescent COVID-19. CDR3s leave out the opening cysteine and the closing phenylalanine or tryptophan.

j_call v_call cdr3_aa
TRBJ1-5 TRBV28 ASSSLLGAYGSQPQH
TRBJ2-1 TRBV18 ASSPGLYSSARYNEQF
TRBJ1-1 TRBV7-8 ASSFRDTRARNTEAF
TRBJ2-3 TRBV28 ASSPGLADTDTQY
TRBJ2-1 TRBV28 ASSLPGATYNEQF
TRBJ2-1 TRBV4-3 ASSQEAAVGGNSYNEQF
TRBJ1-2 TRBV30 AWRSGVNYGYT
TRBJ1-2 TRBV6-5 ASSYTTGVNYGYT
TRBJ2-7 TRBV5-4 ASSSPPMAGGPGEQY
TRBJ2-7 TRBV4-2 ASSERETAYEQY
TRBJ2-1 TRBV6-5 ASSYLQGSTYNEQF
TRBJ1-2 TRBV19 ASNAGQGVYGYT
TRBJ2-5 TRBV27 ASSLLGVGGRETQY
TRBJ1-2 TRBV6-5 ASSPGDRGYGYT
TRBJ2-2 TRBV7-8 ASSLDAATNTGELF
TRBJ2-7 TRBV27 ASSFQGAREQY
TRBJ1-1 TRBV6-6 ASSKQGADTEAF
TRBJ1-6 TRBV7-2 ASSPRTGGLPLH
TRBJ2-7 TRBV6-2/TRBV6-3 ASSYSPLGQGPYEQY
TRBJ2-3 TRBV28 ASSTLLAGGRTDTQY
TRBJ1-2 TRBV3-1/TRBV3-2 ASSQGHGQFGYGYT
TRBJ1-1 TRBV27 ASSLARGSTEAF
TRBJ1-6 TRBV9 ASSVERDNSPLH
TRBJ2-3 TRBV9 ASSVGTFTDTQY
TRBJ2-3 TRBV5-4 ASSSDRSPSTDTQY
TRBJ1-2 TRBV28 ASSLEGSPYGYT
TRBJ2-1 TRBV5-4 ASSTGLAGGVEQF
TRBJ2-2 TRBV27 ASRDPLAGGGNTGELF
TRBJ2-7 TRBV2 ASTRDRGYEQY
TRBJ1-2 TRBV7-9 ASSLRVPVKGNYGYT
TRBJ1-5 TRBV27 ASSDGGGPNQPQH
TRBJ1-2 TRBV15 ATSVREGGYT
TRBJ2-7 TRBV10-2 ASRTGEYEQY
TRBJ2-3 TRBV4-3 ASSQGLAGWDTQY
TRBJ2-1 TRBV7-9 ASSITSYNEQF
TRBJ1-6 TRBV3-1/TRBV3-2 ASSQGAVSPLH
TRBJ2-7 TRBV9 ASSELASGFSYEQY
TRBJ1-5 TRBV11-3 ASSPEEPDRGQFGNQPQH